The clone carrying this T cell receptor (beta chain) was picked up a small number of times. The antigen is unknown. The treatment was: oral pan-JAK inhibitor, 5-10 mg twice daily. Peripheral blood and lesional scalp punch biopsies were taken from alopecia areata patients. In germline, CDR1 is SEHNR, CDR2 FQNEAQ (reference sequence). V gave up 5 bases and J gave up 4 bases, with 14 bases separating them. CDR3 length equals 15 residues. This specimen belongs to a study of CD8+ T cells in alopecia areata. Turning to the study itself: Twice a day, 5 to 10 mg of oral tofacitinib was administered to treated patients. Study-wide results and caveats: Against the mouse data, patients shared TCRs less clearly, possibly for HLA reasons.

Extracted RNA was reverse transcribed into cDNA, the sequencing template. TCRdb's table, derived via immunoSEQ multiplex PCR, lists solely in-frame clones and lacks some. The sample records some 19,000 clones, around 60% being singletons. The source of this sequence is a human donor with alopecia areata. This sample comprised skin, obtained at week 4, from a patient treated with tofacitinib. The rearrangement uses TRBV7-9 and TRBJ2-2; perhaps D is TRBD1 or TRBD2 (6 bases each). The CDR3 protein is CASSPGAGTTGELFF. In nucleotides, the CDR3 is TGTGCCAGCAGCCCAGGGGCGGGGACCACCGGGGAGCTGTTTTTT.